The clone carrying this T cell receptor beta chain was recorded at least ten times. Its specificity is unknown. These data come from a study of T cell repertoires in cytomegalovirus infection. Study-level information: Indications of both CMV infection and matching HLA type were provided by public TCR beta signatures. Points from the study as a whole: Cumulative frequency (of public TCR beta family members) identified carriers of CMV plus the relevant HLA. CMV-specific HLA-C-restricted TCR beta clonotypes dominated the ex vivo response.

MiXCR was run by TCRdb on the reads, yielding one entry per CDR3 protein. This sample carries about 310,000 distinct CDR3 sequences, 25% of them seen once, and the ten largest clones take 10% to 15%. The sequence derives from a human donor in good health (CMV status not recorded). Some clones in this sample may be carry-over from other donors' samples. Material: cultured PBMCs, obtained from culture after CMV antigen stimulation.

CDR3 loop: CSARTGSREQYF. In nucleotides, the CDR3 is TGCAGTGCTAGGACAGGGTCCAGGGAGCAGTACTTC. The rearrangement links TRBV20-1 to TRBJ2-7, with 7 nucleotides matching TRBD1. Germline assignment: CDR1 DFQATT and CDR2 SNEGSKA (reference sequence). V was clipped by 3 bases and J by 7 bases; unmatched bases: 6. The CDR3 spans 12 residues.